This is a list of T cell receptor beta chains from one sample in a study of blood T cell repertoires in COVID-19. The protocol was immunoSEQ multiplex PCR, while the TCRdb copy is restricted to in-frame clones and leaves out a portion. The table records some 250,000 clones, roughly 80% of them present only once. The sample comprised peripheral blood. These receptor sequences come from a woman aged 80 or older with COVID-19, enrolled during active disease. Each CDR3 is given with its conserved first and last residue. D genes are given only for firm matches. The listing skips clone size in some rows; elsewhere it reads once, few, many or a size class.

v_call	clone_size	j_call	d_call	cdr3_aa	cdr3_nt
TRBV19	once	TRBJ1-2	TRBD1	CASSAQDRVGYTF	TGTGCCAGTAGTGCTCAAGACAGGGTTGGCTACACCTTC
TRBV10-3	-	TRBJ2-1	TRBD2	CAHGREKGHEQFF	TGTGCCCATGGGCGGGAGAAGGGGCATGAGCAGTTCTTC
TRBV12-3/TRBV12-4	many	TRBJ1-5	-	CASSPNSNQPQHF	TGTGCCAGCAGCCCCAATAGCAATCAGCCCCAGCATTTT
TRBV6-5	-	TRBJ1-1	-	CASSNRDTEAFF	TGTGCCAGCAGCAACCGGGACACTGAAGCTTTCTTT
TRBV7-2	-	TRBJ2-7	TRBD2	CASSSDSGYSYEQYF	TGTGCCAGCAGCTCCGATAGCGGGTACTCCTACGAGCAGTACTTC
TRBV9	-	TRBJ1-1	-	CASSVAKGGTEAFF	TGTGCCAGCAGCGTAGCCAAGGGAGGTACTGAAGCTTTCTTT
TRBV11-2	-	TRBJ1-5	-	CASSLTGSQPQHF	TGTGCCAGCAGCTTAACAGGGAGTCAGCCCCAGCATTTT
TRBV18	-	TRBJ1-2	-	CASSPGTPNYGYTF	TGTGCCAGCTCACCCGGGACACCCAACTATGGCTACACCTTC
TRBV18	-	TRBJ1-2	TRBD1	CASSPGTGGIYGYTF	TGTGCCAGCTCCCCCGGGACAGGGGGCATCTATGGCTACACCTTC
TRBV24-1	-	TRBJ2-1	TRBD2	CATSDAGETYNEQFF	TGTGCCACCAGTGATGCGGGGGAAACCTACAATGAGCAGTTCTTC
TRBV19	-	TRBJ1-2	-	CASSIEVLPGGYTF	TGTGCCAGTAGTATAGAGGTCCTCCCGGGAGGCTACACCTTC
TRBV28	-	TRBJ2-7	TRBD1	CASRGTGGAYEQYF	TGTGCCAGCAGAGGGACAGGCGGTGCCTACGAGCAGTACTTC
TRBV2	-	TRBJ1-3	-	CASSGKGYTIYF	TGTGCCAGCAGTGGAAAGGGGTACACCATATATTTT
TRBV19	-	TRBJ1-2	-	CASSIDSGPYGYTF	TGTGCCAGTAGTATAGACTCAGGGCCCTATGGCTACACCTTC
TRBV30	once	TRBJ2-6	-	CAWSVQVFSGANVLTF	TGTGCCTGGAGTGTACAGGTTTTTTCTGGGGCCAACGTCCTGACTTTC
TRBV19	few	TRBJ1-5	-	CASSVPPGNQPQHF	TGTGCCAGTAGCGTCCCGCCGGGCAATCAGCCCCAGCATTTT
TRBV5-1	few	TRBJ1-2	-	CASSYDSSYGYTF	TGCGCCAGCAGCTATGACAGTTCCTATGGCTACACCTTC
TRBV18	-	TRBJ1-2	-	CASSPGGNYGYTF	TGTGCCAGCTCACCAGGAGGGAACTATGGCTACACCTTC
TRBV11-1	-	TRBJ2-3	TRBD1	CASSIGQGRTDTQYF	TGTGCCAGCAGCATCGGACAGGGGCGCACAGATACGCAGTATTTT
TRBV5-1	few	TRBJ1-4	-	CASSFGSGALGEKLFF	TGCGCCAGCAGCTTCGGGAGTGGAGCGTTGGGCGAAAAACTGTTTTTT
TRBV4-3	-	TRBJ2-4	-	CASSQVGGAKNIQYF	TGCGCCAGCAGCCAAGTGGGAGGAGCCAAAAACATTCAGTACTTC
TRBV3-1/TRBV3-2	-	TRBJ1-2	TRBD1	CASSQYLDRARSGYTF	TGTGCCAGCAGCCAATACCTCGACAGGGCAAGGTCGGGCTACACCTTC
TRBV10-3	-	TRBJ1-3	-	CAISQSGDTIYF	TGTGCCATCAGCCAATCGGGGGACACCATATATTTT
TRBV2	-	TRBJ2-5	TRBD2	CASSPGLAEETQYF	TGTGCCAGCAGCCCGGGACTAGCGGAAGAGACCCAGTACTTC
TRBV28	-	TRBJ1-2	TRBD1	CASSPIGTVPYGYTF	TGTGCCAGCAGTCCCATCGGGACAGTCCCCTATGGCTACACCTTC
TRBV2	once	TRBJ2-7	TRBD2	CASTRTGGTTSYEQYF	TGTGCCAGCACCCGAACGGGGGGGACGACGAGCTACGAGCAGTACTTC
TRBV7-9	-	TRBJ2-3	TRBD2	CASSSTSGGADTQYF	TGTGCCAGCAGCTCGACTAGCGGGGGGGCGGATACGCAGTATTTT
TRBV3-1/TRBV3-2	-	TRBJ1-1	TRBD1	CASSHQRQGLNTEAFF	TGTGCCAGCAGCCACCAGAGACAGGGCTTGAACACTGAAGCTTTCTTT
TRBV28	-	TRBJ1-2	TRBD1	CASSLLGDSSNYGYTF	TGTGCCAGCAGTCTCCTGGGGGACAGTTCCAACTATGGCTACACCTTC
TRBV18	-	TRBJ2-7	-	CASSPTQAAEQYF	TGTGCCAGCTCACCGACACAGGCGGCCGAGCAGTACTTC
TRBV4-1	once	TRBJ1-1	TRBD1	CASSRPDRVAEAFF	TGCGCCAGCAGCCGCCCCGACAGGGTAGCTGAAGCTTTCTTT